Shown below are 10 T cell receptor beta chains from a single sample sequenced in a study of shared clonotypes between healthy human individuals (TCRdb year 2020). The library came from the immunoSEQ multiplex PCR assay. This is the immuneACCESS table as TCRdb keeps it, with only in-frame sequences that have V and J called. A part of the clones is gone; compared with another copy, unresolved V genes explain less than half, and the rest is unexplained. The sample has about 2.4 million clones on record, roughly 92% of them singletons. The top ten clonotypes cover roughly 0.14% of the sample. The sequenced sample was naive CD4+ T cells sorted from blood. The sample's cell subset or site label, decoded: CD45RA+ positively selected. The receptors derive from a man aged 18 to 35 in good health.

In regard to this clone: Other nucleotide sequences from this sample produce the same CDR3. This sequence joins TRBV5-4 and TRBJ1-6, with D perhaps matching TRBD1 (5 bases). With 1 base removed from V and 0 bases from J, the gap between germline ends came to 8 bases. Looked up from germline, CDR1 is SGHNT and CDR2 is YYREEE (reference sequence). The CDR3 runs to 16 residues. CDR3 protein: CASSLTGSSYNSPLHF. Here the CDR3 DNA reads TGTGCCAGCAGCTTGACAGGATCCTCCTATAATTCACCCCTCCACTTT.

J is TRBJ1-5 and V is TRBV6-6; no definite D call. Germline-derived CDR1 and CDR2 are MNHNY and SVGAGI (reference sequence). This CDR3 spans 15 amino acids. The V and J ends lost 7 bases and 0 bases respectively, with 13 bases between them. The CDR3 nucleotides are TGTGCCAGCACCATCGGTTGGGATAGCAATCAGCCCCAGCATTTT. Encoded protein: CASTIGWDSNQPQHF.

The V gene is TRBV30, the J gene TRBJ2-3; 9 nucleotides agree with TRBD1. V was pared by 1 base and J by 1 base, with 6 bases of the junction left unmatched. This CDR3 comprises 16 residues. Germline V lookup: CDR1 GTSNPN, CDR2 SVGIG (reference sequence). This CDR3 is CAWSGSWTGGTDTQYF. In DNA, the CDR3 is TGTGCCTGGAGTGGATCATGGACAGGGGGCACAGATACGCAGTATTTT.

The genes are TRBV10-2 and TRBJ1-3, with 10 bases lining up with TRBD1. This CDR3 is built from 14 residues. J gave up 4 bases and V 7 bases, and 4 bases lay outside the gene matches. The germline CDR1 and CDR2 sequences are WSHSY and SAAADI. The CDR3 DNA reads TGCGCCAGCATGGGGACAGGGGTCGGAAACACCATATATTTT. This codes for CASMGTGVGNTIYF.

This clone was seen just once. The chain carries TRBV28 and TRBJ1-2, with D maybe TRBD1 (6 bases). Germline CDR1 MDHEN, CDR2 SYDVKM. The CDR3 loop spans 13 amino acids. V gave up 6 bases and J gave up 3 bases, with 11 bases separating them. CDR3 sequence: CASSFGQHYGYTF. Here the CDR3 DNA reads TGTGCCAGCAGCTTTGGACAGCACTATGGCTACACCTTC.

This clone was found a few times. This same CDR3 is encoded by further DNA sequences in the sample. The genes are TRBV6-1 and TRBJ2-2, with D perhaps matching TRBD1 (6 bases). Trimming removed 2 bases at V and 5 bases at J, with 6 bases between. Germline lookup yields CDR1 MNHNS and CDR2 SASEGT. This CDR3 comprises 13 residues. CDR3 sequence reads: CASSEQGTGELFF. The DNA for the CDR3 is TGTGCCAGCAGTGAACAGGGGACCGGGGAGCTGTTTTTT.

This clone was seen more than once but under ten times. The CDR3 reads CASSEGLYNSPLHF. In DNA, the CDR3 is TGTGCCAGCAGTGAGGGGCTCTATAATTCACCCCTCCACTTT. The chain links TRBV6-1 to TRBJ1-6, with D tentatively TRBD1 (5 bases). This CDR3 region has 14 residues. Germline V CDR1 and CDR2: MNHNS, SASEGT. V shed 3 bases and J shed 3 bases, with 6 bases lying between them.

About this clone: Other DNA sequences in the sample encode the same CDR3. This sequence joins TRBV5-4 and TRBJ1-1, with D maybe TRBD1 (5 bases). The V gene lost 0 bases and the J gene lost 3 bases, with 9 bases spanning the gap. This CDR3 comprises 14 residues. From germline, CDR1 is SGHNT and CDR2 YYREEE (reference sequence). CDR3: CASSLGLGDTEAFF. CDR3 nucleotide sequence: TGTGCCAGCAGCTTGGGTTTGGGGGACACTGAAGCTTTCTTT.

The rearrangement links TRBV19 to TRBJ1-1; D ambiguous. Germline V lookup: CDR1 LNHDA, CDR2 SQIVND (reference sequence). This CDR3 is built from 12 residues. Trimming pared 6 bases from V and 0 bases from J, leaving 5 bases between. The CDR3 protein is CASSAVNTEAFF. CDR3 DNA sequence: TGTGCCAGTAGCGCAGTGAACACTGAAGCTTTCTTT.

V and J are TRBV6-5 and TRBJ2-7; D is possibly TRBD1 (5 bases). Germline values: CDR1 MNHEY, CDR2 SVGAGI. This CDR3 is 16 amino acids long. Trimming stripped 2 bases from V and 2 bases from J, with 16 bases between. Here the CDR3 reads CASSYPRSGATYEQYF. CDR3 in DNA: TGTGCCAGCAGTTACCCCCGTTCTGGGGCAACCTACGAGCAGTACTTC.